This T cell receptor beta chain was found in a study of blood T cell repertoires in COVID-19. In the authors' workflow: Amplified reference gene primers provided the basis for estimating nucleated cell counts. Sequencing used immunoSEQ multiplex PCR; TCRdb keeps in-frame clones, though not all of them. D and trimming were read from the DNA, whereas the V and J calls and clone size are those reported in that table. In the table there are roughly 70,000 clones, roughly 80% of which are singletons. Trimming cost V 6 bases and J 9 bases, with 9 bases left between them. The length of the CDR3 is 11 residues. CDR1 MDHEN and CDR2 SYDVKM come from the germline V gene.

The V gene is TRBV28, the J gene TRBJ1-5; D is ambiguous. The source is a woman over 75 with active or convalescent COVID-19. The sample taken for sequencing was peripheral blood. The CDR3 here is CASSTLAPQHF. The CDR3, as DNA: TGTGCCAGCAGCACCCTGGCGCCCCAGCATTTT.